The 26 T cell receptor beta chains listed next were all sequenced from one sample in a study of blood T cell repertoires in COVID-19 (TCRdb year 2020). The method behind the library was the immunoSEQ multiplex PCR assay. The table comes from immuneACCESS by way of TCRdb, which keeps in-frame sequences with V and J called. Part of the clones is missing from these tables; in studies checked, under half for an unresolved V gene and the rest for unknown reasons. The sample records under 200,000 clones, approximately 92% of which are singletons. Approximately 0.5% of the sample rests with the top ten. The sample consisted of peripheral blood. These receptors all come from a man aged 50 or older with acute or convalescent COVID-19.

The chain is built from TRBV5-1 and TRBJ1-1, with 9 bases lining up with TRBD1. Germline CDR1 SGHRS, CDR2 YFSETQ. The CDR3 is 15 residues long. V was clipped by 6 bases and J by 6 bases; unmatched bases: 12. The CDR3 coding sequence is TGCGCCAGCACCGAGACAGGGGGGATTGGTGCTGAAGCTTTCTTT. It translates to CASTETGGIGAEAFF.

This clone occurred once. The V and J genes are TRBV19 and TRBJ2-3, with no clear D. CDR1 is LNHDA and CDR2 is SQIVND in the germline V gene (reference sequence). The CDR3 totals 13 residues. V was pared by 7 bases and J by 2 bases, with 10 bases between. The CDR3 spells CASIEAYTDTQYF. CDR3 in DNA: TGTGCCAGTATTGAGGCGTACACAGATACGCAGTATTTT.

V usage is TRBV19 and J usage is TRBJ2-7; 9 bases fit TRBD2. Trimming took 3 bases from V and 2 from J; bases not matched to a gene: 8. Germline V CDR1 and CDR2: LNHDA, SQIVND (reference sequence). There are 16 residues in the CDR3. CDR3 sequence reads: CASSIRAGGPTYEQYV. In DNA form, the CDR3 reads TGTGCCAGTAGTATCAGAGCGGGGGGTCCTACCTACGAGCAGTACGTC.

The V call is TRBV3-1 (or the pseudogene TRBV3-2), the J call TRBJ2-2; 12 nucleotides match TRBD2. The V gene's germline CDR1 is LGHDT and CDR2 YNNKEL (reference sequence). The V segment lost 5 bases and the J segment 6 bases; nucleotides outside the gene matches: 13. CDR3 length: 18 residues. CDR3 bases: TGTGCCAGCAGCTACAGACTAGCGGGAGATCCGGAGCCCGGGGAGCTGTTTTTT. This translates into CASSYRLAGDPEPGELFF.

The rearrangement links TRBV6-1 to TRBJ1-5; 8 nucleotides align to TRBD1. Germline-derived CDR1 and CDR2 are MNHNS and SASEGT. The V gene end was trimmed by 0 bases and the J gene end by 3 bases; junction bases not matched to a gene: 7. The CDR3 is 17 residues long. CDR3 region: CASSEAPTTGDNQPQHF. CDR3 DNA sequence: TGTGCCAGCAGTGAAGCCCCCACGACAGGGGACAATCAGCCCCAGCATTTT.

The rearrangement uses TRBV6-5 and TRBJ1-1; TRBD1 is a possible D gene (5 bases). Germline V gives CDR1 MNHEY, CDR2 SVGAGI. The V end was cut by 0 bases, the J end by 0 bases, with 8 bases between. This CDR3 has 15 residues. The CDR3 nucleotides are TGTGCCAGCAGTTACTCGGGGGGATTGAACACTGAAGCTTTCTTT. Its translation is CASSYSGGLNTEAFF.

As for this clone: Other DNA sequences within the sample encode an identical CDR3. The J gene is TRBJ2-1, the V gene TRBV7-8, with 12 bases lining up with TRBD2. J was trimmed by 9 bases and V by 1 base; bases with no gene match: 1. This CDR3 region has 14 residues. The germline V gene has CDR1 SGHVS and CDR2 FQNEAQ. The CDR3 coding sequence is TGTGCCAGCAGCTTAGGACTAGCGGGAGCTGAGCAGTTCTTC. Its protein is CASSLGLAGAEQFF. The whole variable domain, remainder taken from reference TRBV7-8 and TRBJ2-1, is GAGVSQSPRYKVAKRGQDVALRCDPISGHVSLFWYQQALGQGPEFLTYFQNEAQLDKSGLPSDRFFAERPEGSVSTLKIQRTQQEDSAVYLCASSLGLAGAEQFFGPGTRLTVL.

This chain connects TRBV9 to TRBJ2-7; possibly TRBD2 for D (5 bases). The CDR3 sequence is 15 residues long. V dropped 0 bases and J dropped 0 bases, with 10 bases sitting between them. CDR1 and CDR2 (germline): SGDLS, YYNGEE. CDR3 loop: CASSVAGLSSYEQYF. The CDR3 DNA follows: TGTGCCAGCAGCGTAGCCGGACTGAGCTCCTACGAGCAGTACTTC.

This sequence joins TRBV5-5 and TRBJ1-2, with 9 bases lining up with TRBD1. The length of the CDR3 is 15 residues. Germline lookup yields CDR1 SGHKS and CDR2 YYEKEE (reference sequence). The V segment lost 6 bases and the J segment 4 bases; nucleotides outside the gene matches: 10. Here the CDR3 reads CASNLQSGQGYGYTF. The DNA of the CDR3 is TGTGCCAGCAACCTACAATCGGGACAGGGCTATGGCTACACCTTC.

The chain is built from TRBV4-1 and TRBJ1-2; D remains ambiguous. The CDR3 loop spans 15 amino acids. In germline, CDR1 is MGHRA, CDR2 YSYEKL. V was cut by 0 bases and J by 4 bases, with 12 bases left in between. The CDR3 protein is CASSQEQIPRYGYTF. CDR3 bases: TGCGCCAGCAGCCAAGAACAGATCCCCCGCTATGGCTACACCTTC.

The V call is TRBV4-3, the J call TRBJ2-1; 8 positions agree with TRBD2. Germline values: CDR1 LGHNA, CDR2 YSLEER. The J segment lost 8 bases and the V segment lost 3 bases, leaving 3 bases of the junction unmatched. The CDR3 loop spans 13 amino acids. Written as DNA, the CDR3 is TGCGCCAGCAGCCAGGGACTAGTCGATGAGCAGTTCTTC. Protein sequence: CASSQGLVDEQFF.

The chain carries TRBV2 and TRBJ1-2; D call uncertain. Germline V lookup: CDR1 SNHLY, CDR2 FYNNEI. The CDR3 is 13 residues long. The V end lost 7 bases, the J end lost 8 bases, and 17 bases lay between the germline ends. CDR3 sequence: CASNTVGYGGYTF. The CDR3 DNA sequence: TGTGCCAGCAATACCGTCGGGTACGGAGGCTACACCTTC.

The rearrangement uses TRBV18 and TRBJ2-7; D call uncertain. The ends were cut back, 3 bases at V and 0 bases at J, with 6 bases in the middle. Germline V gives CDR1 KGHSH, CDR2 LQKENI. The CDR3 has 13 residues. In nucleotides, the CDR3 is TGTGCCAGCTCACCGATGAGCTCCTACGAGCAGTACGTC. Translated: CASSPMSSYEQYV.

The genes are TRBV19 and TRBJ1-1; D remains unclear. V shed 0 bases and J shed 1 base, with 6 bases lying between them. The germline CDR1 and CDR2 sequences are LNHDA and SQIVND (reference sequence). CDR3 size: 14 residues. In DNA, the CDR3 is TGTGCCAGTAGTATAGATACGGGGAACACTGAAGCTTTCTTT. Protein product: CASSIDTGNTEAFF.

The J gene is TRBJ2-2, the V gene TRBV7-9, with a weak D call TRBD2 (5 bases). The CDR3 has 15 residues. The V end was cut by 5 bases, the J end by 6 bases, with 16 bases between. From germline, CDR1 is SEHNR and CDR2 FQNEAQ (reference sequence). CDR3 nucleotide sequence: TGTGCCAGCAGCAAAGTCCCGGAGAGGGCCGGGGAGCTGTTTTTT. As protein: CASSKVPERAGELFF.

This clone was seen once. This chain joins TRBV27 and TRBJ2-1; 9 bases are a match to TRBD1. This CDR3 has 18 amino acids. Looked up from germline, CDR1 is MNHEY and CDR2 is SMNVEV (reference sequence). V dropped 6 bases and J dropped 2; count of bases not matched to a gene: 14. CDR3 DNA sequence: TGTGCCAGCAGATCACCAAGAAGACAGGGGGATCCCTACAATGAGCAGTTCTTC. This sequence encodes CASRSPRRQGDPYNEQFF.

This sequence joins TRBV5-1 and TRBJ1-1; possible D gene TRBD1, 5 bases. This CDR3 region has 14 residues. Germline V CDR1 and CDR2: SGHRS, YFSETQ. Trimming took off 4 bases at V and 1 base at J, with 11 bases between the two ends. CDR3 in DNA: TGCGCCAGCAGCAGCGGGACGGGGAACACTGAAGCTTTCTTT. It yields the protein CASSSGTGNTEAFF. Drawing the rest from reference TRBV5-1 and TRBJ1-1, the complete variable domain is KAGVTQTPRYLIKTRGQQVTLSCSPISGHRSVSWYQQTPGQGLQFLFEYFSETQRNKGNFPGRFSGRQFSNSRSEMNVSTLELGDSALYLCASSSGTGNTEAFFGQGTRLTVV.

This clone was counted a single time. The chain is built from TRBV4-1 and TRBJ1-2, with 7 nucleotides matching TRBD1. The germline V gene has CDR1 MGHRA and CDR2 YSYEKL. With 4 bases clipped from V and 0 bases from J, the junction kept 5 bases outside the gene matches. This CDR3 region has 15 residues. The CDR3 here is CASSPRQGPNYGYTF. The CDR3 nucleotides read TGCGCCAGCAGCCCCAGACAGGGACCTAACTATGGCTACACCTTC.

The chain links TRBV19 to TRBJ1-2, with a tentative D call TRBD1 (6 bases). V was pared by 4 bases and J by 5 bases, with 17 bases between. The germline gives CDR1 LNHDA, CDR2 SQIVND (reference sequence). The CDR3 consists of 15 residues. The CDR3 loop is CASSRGNDRRYGYTF. DNA of the CDR3: TGTGCCAGTAGTAGGGGGAACGACAGGAGATATGGCTACACCTTC.

The chain employs TRBV6-6 and TRBJ1-2; D unresolved. The V and J ends lost 2 bases and 4 bases respectively, with 14 bases between them. CDR3 length: 15 residues. Germline V gene lookup returns CDR1 MNHNY and CDR2 SVGAGI (reference sequence). CDR3 sequence reads: CASSYGQEPIYGYTF. The CDR3, as DNA: TGTGCCAGCAGTTACGGGCAGGAACCGATCTATGGCTACACCTTC.

This sequence joins TRBV30 and TRBJ2-2, with TRBD1 identical over 7 bases. The germline CDR1 and CDR2 sequences are GTSNPN and SVGIG (reference sequence). V gave up 3 bases and J gave up 3 bases; unmatched junction bases: 4. There are 14 residues in the CDR3. In DNA form, the CDR3 reads TGTGCCTGGAGACAGGGGACCGACACCGGGGAGCTGTTTTTT. Translation gives CAWRQGTDTGELFF.

This sequence joins TRBV27 and TRBJ2-5; 9 bases agree with TRBD1. Germline CDR1 is MNHEY and CDR2 is SMNVEV (reference sequence). J was trimmed by 9 bases and V by 5 bases; bases with no gene match: 10. The CDR3 loop spans 14 amino acids. This chain's CDR3 is CASSPTGTGLAQYF. DNA of the CDR3: TGTGCCAGCAGTCCCACCGGGACAGGGTTAGCCCAGTACTTC.

This clone came up a few times. The V and J genes are TRBV3-1 (or the pseudogene TRBV3-2) and TRBJ2-7; D ambiguous. Germline V gene sequence: CDR1 LGHDT, CDR2 YNNKEL (reference sequence). Between the trimmed V and J ends, which lost 4 bases and 6 bases, there was a span of 16 bases. This CDR3 is built from 14 residues. In DNA, the CDR3 is TGTGCCAGCAGCCCAAGGTCCCTTTCGGGCGAGCAGTACTTC. Protein sequence: CASSPRSLSGEQYF.

This clone was detected many times. The chain couples TRBV5-6 to TRBJ2-7; TRBD1 is a possible D gene (6 bases). The CDR3 spans 13 residues. V lost 1 base and J 3 bases, leaving 8 bases between the germline ends. The germline gives CDR1 SGHDT, CDR2 YYEEEE. CDR3: CASSLRTVYEQYV. CDR3 nucleotide sequence: TGTGCCAGCAGCTTGAGGACAGTCTACGAGCAGTACGTC.

The chain uses TRBV3-1 (or the pseudogene TRBV3-2) and TRBJ2-7; the match to TRBD2 covers 9 bases. CDR1 is LGHDT, CDR2 YNNKEL, per germline (reference sequence). CDR3 length: 15 amino acids. Trimming cost V 2 bases and J 3 bases; bases outside gene matches: 5. The CDR3 nucleotides read TGTGCCAGCAGCCAATTCCCGACTAGCGGCTACGAGCAGTACTTC. It codes for CASSQFPTSGYEQYF.

The chain joins TRBV6-5 to TRBJ2-7; possible D gene TRBD2, 6 bases. V was pared by 7 bases and J by 2 bases, with 18 bases between. Looked up from germline, CDR1 is MNHEY and CDR2 is SVGAGI. CDR3 length equals 15 residues. The CDR3 nucleotides are TGTGCCAGCACTAATGGGGGTAGCGGAACCTACGAGCAGTACTTC. Protein sequence: CASTNGGSGTYEQYF.